The entry that follows covers one TCR beta chain sequence. TCRdb's table, derived via immunoSEQ multiplex PCR, lists solely in-frame clones and lacks some. Altogether about 13,000 clones are present, approximately 83% being singletons, with the ten largest covering roughly 11%. The data derive from a study of technical replicates of blood from a handful of donors. Trimming took 0 bases from V and 2 from J, leaving 11 bases between them. The CDR3 is 16 amino acids. Per the germline V gene, CDR1 is SGDLS and CDR2 is YYNGEE. What was sequenced was PBMCs. V usage is TRBV9 and J usage is TRBJ1-4, with D possibly TRBD1 on 5 matching bases. The sequence was collected from a human donor in good health. CDR3 nucleotide sequence: TGTGCCAGCAGCGTAGATCCTCGGGGGACTAATGAAAAACTGTTTTTT. Its translation: CASSVDPRGTNEKLFF.